This T cell receptor (beta chain) was captured in a study of control samples from healthy donors and cancer patients. V trimming: 8 bases; J trimming: 5 bases; junction bases outside the gene matches: 9. Germline assignment: CDR1 SEHNR and CDR2 FQNEAQ (reference sequence). The CDR3 totals 14 residues. Here immunoSEQ multiplex PCR was the method, and the copy in TCRdb shows in-frame clones only, minus some. The sample lists 75,000 to 95,000 clones, 90% occurring once. This TCR came from a woman aged 18 to 35 in good health. The rearrangement uses TRBV7-9 and TRBJ2-1; 7 positions agree with TRBD1. Sample: blood. The CDR3 loop reads CASLPGTVNNEQFF. DNA for the CDR3: TGTGCCAGCCTTCCCGGGACAGTTAACAATGAGCAGTTCTTC. The variable domain in full, completed from reference TRBV7-9 and TRBJ2-1, reads DTGVSQNPRHKITKRGQNVTFRCDPISEHNRLYWYRQTLGQGPEFLTYFQNEAQLEKSRLLSDRFSAERPKGSFSTLEIQRTEQGDSAMYLCASLPGTVNNEQFFGPGTRLTVL.